The entry that follows covers one T cell receptor (beta chain) sequence. Method: immunoSEQ multiplex PCR; TCRdb's copy keeps in-frame clones and lacks some. The data hold about 350,000 clones, with roughly 90% observed a single time. This entry is derived from a study of Ad26.COV2.S vaccination and SARS-CoV-2 variants. The CDR3 loop spans 14 amino acids. Germline V CDR1 and CDR2: SQVTM, ANQGSEA. The ends were cut back, 0 bases at V and 0 bases at J, with 8 bases in the middle. The sample's treatment: 15 to 20 received Ad26.COV2.S at low or high dose, single or two shots; 5 received placebo; per-sample allocation not given. Day 63 after the first injection of vaccine or placebo was the sampling time.

This sequence joins TRBV29-1 and TRBJ1-2; the D is unclear. The origin of this receptor is a person aged 18 to 65 who received the Ad26.COV2.S COVID-19 vaccine or a placebo. Sequencing used peripheral blood, obtained in a trial of Ad26.COV2.S vaccine versus placebo. In DNA form, the CDR3 reads TGCAGCGTTGAAGATTTAGGAACTAACTATGGCTACACCTTC. Protein product: CSVEDLGTNYGYTF.